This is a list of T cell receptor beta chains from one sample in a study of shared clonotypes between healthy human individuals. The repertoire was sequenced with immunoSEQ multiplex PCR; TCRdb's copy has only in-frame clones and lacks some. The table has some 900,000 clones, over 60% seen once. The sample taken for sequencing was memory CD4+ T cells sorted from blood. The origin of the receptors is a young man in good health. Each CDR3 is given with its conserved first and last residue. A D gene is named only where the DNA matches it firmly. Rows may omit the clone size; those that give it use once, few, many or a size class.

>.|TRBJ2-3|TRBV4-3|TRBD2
TGCGCCAGCAGCCAAGATTCCGGGGGGAGCACAGATACGCAGTATTTT
CASSQDSGGSTDTQYF
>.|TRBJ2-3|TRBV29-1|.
TGCAGCGTTCCCGACCCTATCCGCACAGATACGCAGTATTTT
CSVPDPIRTDTQYF
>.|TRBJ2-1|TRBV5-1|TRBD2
TGCGCCAGCAGCCCAACCTTAGCGGGAGGCGCCTACAATGAGCAGTTCTTC
CASSPTLAGGAYNEQFF
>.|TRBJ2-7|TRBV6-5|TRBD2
TGTGCCAGCAGTTACCTCTCGACTAGCGGGAAGAACGAGCAGTACTTC
CASSYLSTSGKNEQYF
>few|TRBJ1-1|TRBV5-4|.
TGTGCCAGCAGCTTTGGGGGTATAGCGCAAAGCGCTGAAGCTTTCTTT
CASSFGGIAQSAEAFF
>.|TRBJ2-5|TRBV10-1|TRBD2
TGCGCCAGCAGTGAGGGCCTAGCGGGAAAGGAGACCCAGTACTTC
CASSEGLAGKETQYF
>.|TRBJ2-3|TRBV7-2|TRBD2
TGTGCCAGCAGCTTAGTGAGACTAGCGGGGGGATTAGATACGCAGTATTTT
CASSLVRLAGGLDTQYF
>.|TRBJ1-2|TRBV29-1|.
TGCAGCGTGGAATTGGACAGATCTAACTATGGCTACACCTTC
CSVELDRSNYGYTF
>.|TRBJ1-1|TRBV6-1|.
TGTGCCAGCAGTGGGGAAACCACTGAAGCTTTCTTT
CASSGETTEAFF
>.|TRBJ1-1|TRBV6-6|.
TGTGCCAGCATGGAGGGAAACACTGAAGCTTTCTTT
CASMEGNTEAFF
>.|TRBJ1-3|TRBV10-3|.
TGTGCCATCACCGCGCCTCTATCTTCTGGAAACACCATATATTTT
CAITAPLSSGNTIYF
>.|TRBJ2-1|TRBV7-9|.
TGTGCCAGCAGCCCGACGGAGAGCTCCTACAATGAGCAGTTCTTC
CASSPTESSYNEQFF
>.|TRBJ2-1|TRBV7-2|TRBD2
TGTGCCAGCAGCTGGGTCGCGGGAGGGGGATTTAATGAGCAGTTCTTC
CASSWVAGGGFNEQFF
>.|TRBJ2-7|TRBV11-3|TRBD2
TGTGCCAGCAGCTTAGGTCTAGCGGGAGTAACCGAGCAGTACTTC
CASSLGLAGVTEQYF
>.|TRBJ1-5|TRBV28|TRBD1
TGTGCCAGCAGTTTATGGGGGACAGGCTTGTTGAATCAGCCCCAGCATTTT
CASSLWGTGLLNQPQHF
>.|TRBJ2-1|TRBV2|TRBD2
TGTGCCAGCAGTGAGGTGGGACTATCCAATGAGCAGTTCTTC
CASSEVGLSNEQFF
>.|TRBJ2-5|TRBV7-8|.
TGTGCCAGCAGCTTTCGAGGGGGTGGAGAGACCCAGTACTTC
CASSFRGGGETQYF
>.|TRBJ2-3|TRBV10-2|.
TGCGCCAGCAGTGAAACAGGGACTAGCACAGATACGCAGTATTTT
CASSETGTSTDTQYF
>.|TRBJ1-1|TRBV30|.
TGTGCCTGGAGACGGGGGGAGGGCCCCCTGGGCACTGAAGCTTTCTTT
CAWRRGEGPLGTEAFF
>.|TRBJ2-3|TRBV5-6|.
TGTGCCAGCAGCTCGGGCCCTCTGGCAGATACGCAGTATTTT
CASSSGPLADTQYF
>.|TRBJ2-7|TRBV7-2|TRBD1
TGTGCCACCCGACAGGGCCTCTACGAGCAGTACTTC
CATRQGLYEQYF
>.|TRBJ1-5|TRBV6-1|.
TGTGCCAGCAGTGAACAAGGGGACAATCAGCCCCAGCATTTT
CASSEQGDNQPQHF
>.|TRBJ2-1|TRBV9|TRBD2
TGTGCCAGCAGCTCGGCGGGGGGGCCCTCCTACAATGAGCAGTTCTTC
CASSSAGGPSYNEQFF
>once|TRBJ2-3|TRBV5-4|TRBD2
TGTGCCAGCAGCAAACCGGGACTAGCGGGGATCAGTCAAGATACGCAGTATTTT
CASSKPGLAGISQDTQYF
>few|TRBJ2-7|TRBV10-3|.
TGTGCCATCAGTGTTAGACAGGACTACTCCTACGAGCAGTACTTC
CAISVRQDYSYEQYF
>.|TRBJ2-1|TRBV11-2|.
TGTGCCAGCAGCCAGGGGTTGCCCTACAATGAGCAGTTCTTC
CASSQGLPYNEQFF
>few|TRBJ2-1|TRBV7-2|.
TGTGCCAGCAGCCCTCTTTTCGGCGATGAGCAGTTCTTC
CASSPLFGDEQFF
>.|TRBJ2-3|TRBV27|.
TGTGCCAGCCTTACCCGGGGGGCGGGCACAGATACGCAGTATTTT
CASLTRGAGTDTQYF
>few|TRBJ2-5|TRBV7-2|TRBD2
TGTGCCAGCAGCTTAGAGACTAGCGGGAGGCCCAAGACCCAGTACTTC
CASSLETSGRPKTQYF
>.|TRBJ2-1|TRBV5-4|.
TGTGCCAGCAGCTTCTGGACTAACAATGAGCAGTTCTTC
CASSFWTNNEQFF
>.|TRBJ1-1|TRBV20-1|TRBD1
TGCAGTGCCCCAGGGACAGCGGAAGCTTTCTTT
CSAPGTAEAFF
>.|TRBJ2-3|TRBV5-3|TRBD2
TGTGCCAGAAGCTGGACTAGCGGGGGGGCGAAAGATACGCAGTATTTT
CARSWTSGGAKDTQYF
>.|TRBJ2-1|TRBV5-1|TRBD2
TGCGCCAGCAGCCTGGGACTAGCGGGAGGGCAGCCCTACAATGAGCAGTTCTTC
CASSLGLAGGQPYNEQFF
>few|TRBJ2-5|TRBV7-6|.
TGTGCCAGCAGCCCCTACAGGGCCTCCCAAGAGACCCAGTACTTC
CASSPYRASQETQYF
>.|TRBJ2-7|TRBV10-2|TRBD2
TGCGCCAGCAGTGACTGGAGCGGGAGTAACGAGCAGTACTTC
CASSDWSGSNEQYF
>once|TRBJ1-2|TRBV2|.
TGTGCCAGCAGTGGAGGCAGGGAGGGTGGCTACACCTTC
CASSGGREGGYTF
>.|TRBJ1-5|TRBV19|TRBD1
TGTGCCAGTAGGTGGCAGGGGGGGAATCAGCCCCAGCATTTT
CASRWQGGNQPQHF
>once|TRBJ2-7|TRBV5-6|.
TGTGCCAGCAGCTGGGGTCCGGGACTCCTTAGCTCCTACGAGCAGTACTTC
CASSWGPGLLSSYEQYF
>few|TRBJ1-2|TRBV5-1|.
TGCGCCAGCAGCTTCACGGGGGATGCCACTATTGGCTACACCTTC
CASSFTGDATIGYTF
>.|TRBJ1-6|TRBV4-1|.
TGCGCCAGCAGCCAAGAATCGGGCAGGAACTTTTCACCCCTCCACTTT
CASSQESGRNFSPLHF
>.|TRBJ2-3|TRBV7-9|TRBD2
TGTGCCAGCAGCTTTCTTAGCGGGGGGCTGTATACGCAGTATTTT
CASSFLSGGLYTQYF
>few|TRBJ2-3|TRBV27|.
TGTGCCAGCAGTCCCCGGGACTCCTACACAGATACGCAGTATTTT
CASSPRDSYTDTQYF
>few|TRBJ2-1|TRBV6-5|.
TGTGCCAGCAGTTTGGAATGGAGGGGTGTCAATGAGCAGTTCTTC
CASSLEWRGVNEQFF
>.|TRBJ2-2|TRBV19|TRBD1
TGTGCCAGTAAAGAAGGGGACAGGGGCCAGCGGGAGCTGTTTTTT
CASKEGDRGQRELFF
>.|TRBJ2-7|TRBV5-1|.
TGCGCCAGCAGCTACCAGGGGTCGGGCGAGCAGTACTTC
CASSYQGSGEQYF
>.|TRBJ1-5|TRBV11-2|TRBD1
TGTGCCAGCAGTATTAGCCGGGACAGCTATCAGCCCCAGCATTTT
CASSISRDSYQPQHF